This T cell receptor (beta chain) was found in a study of control samples from healthy donors and cancer patients. The germline CDR1 and CDR2 sequences are SGHDT and YYEEEE. CDR3 length equals 15 residues. V was trimmed by 2 bases and J by 0 bases, leaving 8 bases between them. The data were produced by immunoSEQ multiplex PCR, yet TCRdb's version contains in-frame clones alone and is incomplete. The sample carries some 100,000 clones, around 88% recorded once. The source is a woman in her 50s in good health. The chain joins TRBV5-6 to TRBJ1-4; D remains ambiguous. Sample: blood. The DNA for the CDR3 is TGTGCCAGCAGCTTTTTGTCCGCAACTAATGAAAAACTGTTTTTT. Amino acids: CASSFLSATNEKLFF.